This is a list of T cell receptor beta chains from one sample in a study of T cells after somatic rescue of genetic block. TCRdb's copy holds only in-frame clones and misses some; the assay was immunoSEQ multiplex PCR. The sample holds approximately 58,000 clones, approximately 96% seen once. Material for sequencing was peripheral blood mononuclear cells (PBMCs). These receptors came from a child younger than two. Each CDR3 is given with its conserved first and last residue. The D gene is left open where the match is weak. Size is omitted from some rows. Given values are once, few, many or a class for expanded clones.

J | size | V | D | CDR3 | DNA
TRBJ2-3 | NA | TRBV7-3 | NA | CASSLGGPDTQYF | TGTGCCAGCAGCTTAGGGGGCCCAGATACGCAGTATTTT
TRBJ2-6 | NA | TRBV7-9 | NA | CASSHGLSSGANVLTF | TGTGCCAGCAGCCATGGACTGTCTTCTGGGGCCAACGTCCTGACTTTC
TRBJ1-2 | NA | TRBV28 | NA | CASSLGSRGHNYGYTF | TGTGCCAGCAGTTTGGGGAGCAGGGGCCATAACTATGGCTACACCTTC
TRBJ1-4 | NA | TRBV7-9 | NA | CASSLVRTSNEKLFF | TGTGCCAGCAGCTTAGTGAGGACATCTAATGAAAAACTGTTTTTT
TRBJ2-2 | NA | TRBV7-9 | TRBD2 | CASSLGTSAGELFF | TGTGCCAGCAGCTTAGGGACTAGCGCCGGGGAGCTGTTTTTT
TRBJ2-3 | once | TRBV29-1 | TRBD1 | CSAAGTGDRDTQYF | TGCAGCGCCGCCGGGACAGGGGACAGAGATACGCAGTATTTT
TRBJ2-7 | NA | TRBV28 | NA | CASIKGDSSYEQYF | TGTGCCAGTATCAAGGGGGACTCCTCGTACGAGCAGTACTTC
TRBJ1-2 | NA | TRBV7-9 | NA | CASSSLPGAPFYGYTF | TGTGCCAGCAGCTCTCTGCCAGGGGCTCCTTTCTATGGCTACACCTTC
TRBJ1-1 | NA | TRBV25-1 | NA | CASSEFETGTEAFF | TGTGCCAGCAGTGAATTTGAGACAGGAACTGAAGCTTTCTTT
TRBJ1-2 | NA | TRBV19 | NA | CASSNVYYGYTF | TGTGCCAGTAGTAACGTATACTATGGCTACACCTTC
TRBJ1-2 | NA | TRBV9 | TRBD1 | CASSGTGGYGYTF | TGTGCCAGCAGTGGGACAGGGGGCTATGGCTACACCTTC
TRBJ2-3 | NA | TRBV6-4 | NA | CASSDGQLDTQYF | TGTGCCAGCAGTGACGGTCAACTAGATACGCAGTATTTT
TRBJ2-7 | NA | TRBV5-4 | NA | CASSPIGSYEQYF | TGTGCCAGCAGCCCGATCGGCTCCTACGAGCAGTACTTC
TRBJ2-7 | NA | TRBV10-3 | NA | CAISESRQPGEQYF | TGTGCCATCAGTGAGTCGCGGCAGCCTGGGGAGCAGTACTTC
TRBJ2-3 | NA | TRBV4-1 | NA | CASSQGWVDTQYF | TGCGCCAGCAGCCAAGGGTGGGTAGATACGCAGTATTTT
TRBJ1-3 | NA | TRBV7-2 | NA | CASSLDKISGNTIYF | TGTGCCAGCAGCTTAGACAAAATCTCTGGAAACACCATATATTTT
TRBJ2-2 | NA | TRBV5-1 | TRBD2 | CASSPSGTLGELFF | TGCGCCAGCAGTCCTAGCGGGACCCTCGGGGAGCTGTTTTTT
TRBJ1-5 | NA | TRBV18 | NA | CASSRRGDSNQPQHF | TGTGCCAGCTCCCGTCGGGGGGACAGCAATCAGCCCCAGCATTTT
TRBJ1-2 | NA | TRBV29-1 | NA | CSVVQLYGYTF | TGCAGCGTTGTACAGCTCTATGGCTACACCTTC
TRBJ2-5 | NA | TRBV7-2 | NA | CASSLAGGGETQYF | TGTGCCAGCAGCTTAGCGGGAGGGGGGGAGACCCAGTACTTC
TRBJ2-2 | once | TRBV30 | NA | CASRRETGELFF | TGTGCCTCCAGGAGGGAAACCGGGGAGCTGTTTTTT
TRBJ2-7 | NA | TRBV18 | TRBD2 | CASSPFSPSGSYVGYF | TGTGCCAGCTCACCATTTTCGCCTAGCGGGAGCTACGTGGGGTACTTC
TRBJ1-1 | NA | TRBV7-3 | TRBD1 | CASYPTGLNTEAFF | TGTGCCAGCTACCCGACAGGGTTGAACACTGAAGCTTTCTTT
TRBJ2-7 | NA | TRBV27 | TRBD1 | CASSLSEDRGESEQYF | TGTGCCAGCAGTTTATCGGAGGACAGGGGGGAATCCGAGCAGTACTTC
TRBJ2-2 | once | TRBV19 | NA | CASMRGTGELFF | TGTGCCAGTATGAGGGGCACCGGGGAGCTGTTTTTT
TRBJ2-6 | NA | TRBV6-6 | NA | CASSYVGSGANVLTF | TGTGCCAGCAGTTACGTAGGCTCTGGGGCCAACGTCCTGACTTTC
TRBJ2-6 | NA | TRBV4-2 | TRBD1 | CASSPRKDRSSGANVLTF | TGTGCCAGCAGCCCCCGGAAGGACAGGAGCTCTGGGGCCAACGTCCTGACTTTC
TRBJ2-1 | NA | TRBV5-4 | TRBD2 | CASSTSSGKLYEQFF | TGTGCCAGCAGCACCTCTAGCGGGAAGCTCTATGAGCAGTTCTTC
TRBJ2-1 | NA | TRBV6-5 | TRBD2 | CATSGAYNEQFF | TGTGCCACTAGCGGAGCCTACAATGAGCAGTTCTTC
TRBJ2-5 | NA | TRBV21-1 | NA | CASGLAQETQYF | TGTGCCAGCGGACTAGCCCAAGAGACCCAGTACTTC
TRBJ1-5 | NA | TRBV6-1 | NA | CASSEARRHSTQHF | TGTGCCAGCAGTGAGGCCAGGCGACATTCGACCCAGCATTTT
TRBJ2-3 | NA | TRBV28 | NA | CASSLGTDTQYF | TGTGCCAGCAGTTTAGGCACAGATACGCAGTATTTT
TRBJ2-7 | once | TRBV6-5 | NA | CASSYSSWTAYEQYF | TGTGCCAGCAGTTACTCGAGTTGGACGGCCTACGAGCAGTACTTC
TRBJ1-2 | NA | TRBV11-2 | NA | CASSLGTNYGYTF | TGTGCCAGCAGCTTAGGGACAAACTATGGCTACACCTTC
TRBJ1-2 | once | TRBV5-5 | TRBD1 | CASSLGNGQGKSYGYTF | TGTGCCAGCAGCTTGGGGAACGGACAGGGAAAGAGCTATGGCTACACCTTC
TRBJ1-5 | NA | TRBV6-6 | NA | CASSDRNQPQHF | TGTGCCAGCAGTGACAGGAATCAGCCCCAGCATTTT
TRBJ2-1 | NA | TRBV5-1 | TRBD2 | CASSLLGLAGVGEQFF | TGCGCCAGCAGCTTACTCGGACTAGCGGGAGTTGGTGAGCAGTTCTTC
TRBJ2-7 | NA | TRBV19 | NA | CASRRWTYTYEQYF | TGTGCCAGTAGAAGGTGGACTTATACCTACGAGCAGTACTTC
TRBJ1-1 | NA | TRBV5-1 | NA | CASTNSQVNTEAFF | TGCGCCAGCACCAACTCTCAGGTGAACACTGAAGCTTTCTTT
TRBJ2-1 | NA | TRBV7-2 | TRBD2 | CASSRSGSSYNEQFF | TGTGCCAGCAGCCGTAGCGGGAGCTCCTACAATGAGCAGTTCTTC
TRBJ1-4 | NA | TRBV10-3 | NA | CAISPGRDEKLFF | TGTGCCATCAGTCCGGGACGGGATGAAAAACTGTTTTTT
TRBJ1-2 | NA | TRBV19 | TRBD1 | CASSRTGVNYGYTF | TGTGCCAGTAGTCGGACAGGGGTTAACTATGGCTACACCTTC
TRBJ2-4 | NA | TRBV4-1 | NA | CASSQPGMNNIQYF | TGCGCCAGCAGCCAACCGGGAATGAATAACATTCAGTACTTC
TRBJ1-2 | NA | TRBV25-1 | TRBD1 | CASSPRTGANYGYTF | TGTGCCAGCAGTCCCAGGACAGGGGCTAACTATGGCTACACCTTC
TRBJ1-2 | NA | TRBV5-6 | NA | CASSLTANYGYTF | TGTGCCAGCAGCTTGACAGCTAACTATGGCTACACCTTC
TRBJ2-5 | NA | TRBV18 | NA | CASSPLRGGQETQYF | TGTGCCAGCTCACCACTGAGGGGCGGACAAGAGACCCAGTACTTC
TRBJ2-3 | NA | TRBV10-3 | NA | CAVRRGDTQYF | TGTGCCGTTAGACGGGGGGATACGCAGTATTTT
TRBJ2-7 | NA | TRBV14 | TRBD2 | CASSQTSGSSYEQYF | TGTGCCAGCAGCCAGACTAGCGGGAGCTCCTACGAGCAGTACTTC
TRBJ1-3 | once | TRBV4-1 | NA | CASSPREGGGNTIYF | TGCGCCAGCAGCCCGCGAGAGGGTGGAGGGAACACCATATATTTT
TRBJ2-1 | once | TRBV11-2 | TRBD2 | CASSLAGAPYNEQFF | TGTGCCAGCAGCTTGGCGGGAGCCCCCTACAATGAGCAGTTCTTC
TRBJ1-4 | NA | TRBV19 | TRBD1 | CASSLTGGANEKLFF | TGTGCCAGTAGTCTCACAGGGGGCGCGAATGAAAAACTGTTTTTT
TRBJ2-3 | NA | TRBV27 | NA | CASGTGGGTDTQYF | TGTGCCAGCGGAACGGGCGGGGGCACAGATACGCAGTATTTT
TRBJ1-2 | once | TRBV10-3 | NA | CATMTDSPDGYTF | TGTGCCACCATGACAGACTCGCCCGACGGCTACACCTTC
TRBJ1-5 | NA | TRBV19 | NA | CASQSADYSNQPQHF | TGTGCCAGCCAATCAGCCGATTATAGCAATCAGCCCCAGCATTTT